Listed below are T cell receptor beta chains from one sample, sequenced in a study of metastatic and nonmetastatic thyroid tumors. With MiXCR, TCRdb called clones anew from the PCR reads. The table lists 30,000 or so clones, roughly 29% of them singletons. The source material was blood. These receptors were collected from a female donor with papillary thyroid cancer or a benign thyroid nodule (not recorded which). Some clones in this sample may be carry-over from other donors' samples. CDR3s include the opening cysteine and the closing phenylalanine or tryptophan. D genes are given only for firm matches. Not all rows give a size; the values are once, few, many and, for expanded clones, a class.

CDR3: CASSQDPGLPYGYTF; DNA: TGCGCCAGCAGCCAAGACCCCGGGCTGCCCTATGGCTACACCTTC; J: TRBJ1-2; size: many; D: NA; V: TRBV4-1
CDR3: CAWSVKDRAYTEQFF; DNA: TGTGCCTGGAGTGTAAAGGACAGGGCTTACACTGAGCAGTTCTTC; J: TRBJ2-1; size: many; D: TRBD1; V: TRBV30
CDR3: CASSRNDWGAADTQYF; DNA: TGTGCCAGCAGTCGTAACGATTGGGGGGCAGCAGATACGCAGTATTTT; J: TRBJ2-3; size: many; D: NA; V: TRBV12-3/TRBV12-4
CDR3: CASSYDRDTKYF; DNA: TGTGCCAGTAGTTACGATAGGGATACGAAGTATTTT; J: TRBJ2-3; size: NA; D: NA; V: TRBV6-6
CDR3: CASSLFPLAGGTSGRYEQFF; DNA: TGTGCCAGCAGTTTATTCCCCCTGGCAGGAGGTACTAGCGGGAGGTATGAGCAGTTCTTC; J: TRBJ2-1; size: NA; D: TRBD2; V: TRBV27
CDR3: CASVLLPSGNTIYF; DNA: TGTGCCAGCGTACTGCTCCCCTCTGGAAACACCATATATTTT; J: TRBJ1-3; size: medium-sized; D: NA; V: TRBV6-1
CDR3: CSSSPPYEQYF; DNA: TGTTCCAGCAGCCCCCCCTACGAGCAGTACTTC; J: TRBJ2-7; size: NA; D: NA; V: TRBV7-3
CDR3: CATSAGGSYNEQFF; DNA: TGTGCCACCAGTGCCGGGGGCTCCTACAATGAGCAGTTCTTC; J: TRBJ2-1; size: NA; D: NA; V: TRBV24-1
CDR3: CASSLPTDDNEQFF; DNA: TGTGCCAGCAGCTTACCGACAGATGACAATGAGCAGTTCTTC; J: TRBJ2-1; size: NA; D: NA; V: TRBV11-2
CDR3: CASDYGGMVTEAFF; DNA: TGTGCCAGCGACTACGGGGGAATGGTTACTGAAGCTTTCTTT; J: TRBJ1-1; size: NA; D: NA; V: TRBV6-2/TRBV6-3
CDR3: CSARAPAGGYEKYF; DNA: TGCAGTGCTAGAGCCCCGGCGGGAGGCTACGAGAAGTACTTC; J: TRBJ2-7; size: NA; D: TRBD2; V: TRBV20-1
CDR3: CASSSGALNTGELFF; DNA: TGTGCCAGCAGTTCGGGGGCACTTAACACCGGGGAGCTGTTTTTT; J: TRBJ2-2; size: many; D: NA; V: TRBV27
CDR3: CSAQKGGTDTQYF; DNA: TGCAGTGCCCAGAAGGGGGGTACAGATACGCAGTATTTT; J: TRBJ2-3; size: NA; D: NA; V: TRBV20-1
CDR3: CASSWDRGPGQPQHF; DNA: TGTGCCAGCAGTTGGGACAGGGGGCCGGGGCAGCCCCAGCATTTT; J: TRBJ1-5; size: NA; D: TRBD1; V: TRBV7-2
CDR3: CSASVGQGTSPLHF; DNA: TGCAGTGCTAGTGTCGGACAGGGGACATCACCCCTCCACTTT; J: TRBJ1-6; size: many; D: TRBD1; V: TRBV20-1
CDR3: CASSLTGVETQYF; DNA: TGTGCCAGCAGTTTAACCGGGGTGGAGACCCAGTACTTC; J: TRBJ2-5; size: many; D: NA; V: TRBV27
CDR3: CASRLDFNSPIHF; DNA: TGTGCCAGCAGACTGGACTTCAATTCACCCATACACTTT; J: TRBJ1-6; size: NA; D: NA; V: TRBV12-3/TRBV12-4
CDR3: CASSTPNHNEQFF; DNA: TGTGCCAGCAGTACCCCTAACCACAATGAGCAGTTCTTC; J: TRBJ2-1; size: few; D: NA; V: TRBV12-3/TRBV12-4
CDR3: CASSLTDMGGNEKLFF; DNA: TGTGCCAGTAGCCTAACAGACATGGGGGGGAATGAAAAACTGTTTTTT; J: TRBJ1-4; size: many; D: NA; V: TRBV19
CDR3: CASSQYREGYGYTF; DNA: TGTGCCAGTAGTCAGTACAGGGAAGGGTATGGCTACACCTTC; J: TRBJ1-2; size: many; D: NA; V: TRBV19
CDR3: CASSVVGVNEQYF; DNA: TGTGCCAGCAGCGTAGTCGGGGTAAACGAGCAGTACTTC; J: TRBJ2-7; size: NA; D: NA; V: TRBV9
CDR3: CASSLAGGNTEAFF; DNA: TGTGCCAGCAGCTTAGCAGGGGGCAACACTGAAGCTTTCTTT; J: TRBJ1-1; size: many; D: TRBD1; V: TRBV7-9
CDR3: CASNLAWDREVEGYTF; DNA: TGTGCCAGCAATCTAGCATGGGACAGGGAAGTAGAGGGCTACACCTTC; J: TRBJ1-2; size: few; D: TRBD1; V: TRBV28
CDR3: CASSFPDGDEKLFF; DNA: TGTGCCAGCAGCTTTCCGGACGGGGATGAAAAACTGTTTTTT; J: TRBJ1-4; size: many; D: NA; V: TRBV9
CDR3: CASSFGRVLSGELFF; DNA: TGTGCCAGCAGCTTCGGCAGGGTTCTCTCCGGGGAGCTGTTTTTT; J: TRBJ2-2; size: many; D: NA; V: TRBV7-2
CDR3: CATSRDGTDRLRSNTGELFF; DNA: TGTGCCACCAGCAGAGATGGGACAGACAGACTTAGATCGAACACCGGGGAGCTGTTTTTT; J: TRBJ2-2; size: many; D: TRBD1; V: TRBV15
CDR3: CASSPQGGETQYF; DNA: TGTGCCAGCAGCCCGCAGGGAGGGGAGACCCAGTACTTC; J: TRBJ2-5; size: NA; D: TRBD2; V: TRBV7-3
CDR3: CVSSRTHQEQQETQYF; DNA: TGCGTCAGCAGCCGGACACATCAAGAGCAGCAAGAGACCCAGTACTTC; J: TRBJ2-5; size: once; D: NA; V: TRBV5-1
CDR3: CASSSSGTIGEKLFF; DNA: TGTGCCAGCAGCTCCTCCGGGACAATCGGTGAAAAACTGTTTTTT; J: TRBJ1-4; size: once; D: NA; V: TRBV7-3
CDR3: CASRVSDTWGYGYTF; DNA: TGCGCCAGCAGAGTGAGTGACACATGGGGCTATGGCTACACCTTC; J: TRBJ1-2; size: many; D: NA; V: TRBV5-1
CDR3: CSASIGQGGPYEQYF; DNA: TGCAGTGCTAGTATCGGACAGGGGGGCCCCTACGAGCAGTACTTC; J: TRBJ2-7; size: medium-sized; D: TRBD1; V: TRBV20-1
CDR3: CASSIAGQGNEKLFF; DNA: TGTGCCAGTAGTATAGCGGGACAGGGTAATGAAAAACTGTTTTTT; J: TRBJ1-4; size: NA; D: TRBD1; V: TRBV19
CDR3: CASSETDEQYF; DNA: TGTGCCAGCAGTGAAACAGACGAGCAGTACTTC; J: TRBJ2-7; size: medium-sized; D: NA; V: TRBV6-1
CDR3: CASSPTSGDSYNEQFF; DNA: TGTGCCAGCAGTCCGACTAGCGGGGACTCCTACAATGAGCAGTTCTTC; J: TRBJ2-1; size: NA; D: TRBD2; V: TRBV12-3/TRBV12-4
CDR3: CASSALGRRTDTEYF; DNA: TGTGCCAGCAGCGCCCTCGGGCGGCGCACAGATACGGAGTATTTT; J: TRBJ2-3; size: NA; D: NA; V: TRBV27
CDR3: CRARRTGSGYTF; DNA: TGCAGGGCCAGAAGGACAGGCTCTGGCTACACATTC; J: TRBJ1-2; size: NA; D: TRBD1; V: TRBV20-1
CDR3: CSASASGESRYNEQFF; DNA: TGCAGTGCTAGCGCCTCGGGAGAAAGCCGCTACAATGAGCAGTTCTTC; J: TRBJ2-1; size: NA; D: NA; V: TRBV20-1
CDR3: CSATRDRAVETQYF; DNA: TGCAGTGCTACAAGGGACAGGGCAGTGGAGACCCAGTACTTC; J: TRBJ2-5; size: many; D: TRBD1; V: TRBV20-1
CDR3: CASSQGGRGTEAFF; DNA: TGTGCCAGCAGCCAAGGGGGGCGCGGCACTGAAGCTTTCTTT; J: TRBJ1-1; size: NA; D: NA; V: TRBV3-1
CDR3: CSARGSSYEQYF; DNA: TGCAGTGCTAGGGGGTCCTCCTACGAGCAGTACTTC; J: TRBJ2-7; size: many; D: NA; V: TRBV20-1
CDR3: CVSSLNEGSYQETQYF; DNA: TGTGTCAGCAGTTTAAATGAAGGGAGCTACCAAGAGACCCAGTACTTC; J: TRBJ2-5; size: few; D: NA; V: TRBV28
CDR3: CSASGRLNTEAFF; DNA: TGCAGTGCTAGTGGACGGCTGAACACTGAAGCTTTCTTT; J: TRBJ1-1; size: many; D: NA; V: TRBV20-1
CDR3: CASSPGQGGRGYTF; DNA: TGTGCCAGCAGCCCCGGACAGGGGGGCCGTGGCTACACCTTC; J: TRBJ1-2; size: NA; D: TRBD1; V: TRBV7-2
CDR3: CASRPLGFTDTQYF; DNA: TGTGCCAGCAGGCCATTGGGATTCACAGATACGCAGTATTTT; J: TRBJ2-3; size: few; D: NA; V: TRBV6-2/TRBV6-3
CDR3: CASSQTNSPLHF; DNA: TGTGCCAGCAGCCAGACAAATTCACCCCTCCACTTT; J: TRBJ1-6; size: NA; D: NA; V: TRBV7-2
CDR3: CASSEGPGDYGYTF; DNA: TGCGCCAGCAGCGAAGGGCCTGGAGACTATGGCTACACCTTC; J: TRBJ1-2; size: few; D: NA; V: TRBV4-1
CDR3: CASSAGQGANNEQFF; DNA: TGTGCCAGCTCAGCGGGACAGGGGGCAAATAATGAGCAGTTCTTC; J: TRBJ2-1; size: many; D: TRBD1; V: TRBV18
CDR3: CSADDERGPYEQYF; DNA: TGCAGTGCTGACGACGAGCGGGGACCCTACGAGCAGTACTTC; J: TRBJ2-7; size: medium-sized; D: TRBD2; V: TRBV20-1
CDR3: CASSFLMNTEAFF; DNA: TGCGCCAGCAGCTTCTTGATGAACACTGAAGCTTTCTTT; J: TRBJ1-1; size: NA; D: NA; V: TRBV5-1
CDR3: CASNGPTGKNSTLHF; DNA: TGTGCCAGCAACGGACCTACAGGGAAGAATTCAACCCTCCACTTT; J: TRBJ1-6; size: NA; D: NA; V: TRBV6-1
CDR3: CSAESSGARGEQYF; DNA: TGCAGTGCCGAGAGTAGCGGGGCCCGGGGGGAGCAGTACTTC; J: TRBJ2-7; size: many; D: TRBD2; V: TRBV20-1
CDR3: CASSLPTSGRDTGELFF; DNA: TGTGCCAGCAGTTTACCAACTAGCGGGAGGGACACCGGGGAGCTGTTTTTT; J: TRBJ2-2; size: many; D: TRBD2; V: TRBV12-3/TRBV12-4
CDR3: CASSSVLKTGELFF; DNA: TGTGCCAGCAGTTCGGTACTAAAGACCGGGGAGCTGTTTTTT; J: TRBJ2-2; size: NA; D: NA; V: TRBV2
CDR3: CATGEETQYF; DNA: TGTGCCACAGGGGAGGAGACCCAGTACTTC; J: TRBJ2-5; size: many; D: NA; V: TRBV3-1
CDR3: CASRLTGGDGYTF; DNA: TGTGCCAGCAGACTGACAGGGGGGGATGGCTACACCTTC; J: TRBJ1-2; size: many; D: TRBD1; V: TRBV3-1
CDR3: CASSQGWEYEQYF; DNA: TGCGCCAGCAGCCAGGGGTGGGAGTACGAGCAGTACTTC; J: TRBJ2-7; size: few; D: NA; V: TRBV4-1
CDR3: CASSLGLDAKQFF; DNA: TGTGCCAGCAGCTTAGGCCTAGATGCCAAGCAGTTCTTC; J: TRBJ2-1; size: few; D: NA; V: TRBV11-2
CDR3: CSARVGTTVELFF; DNA: TGCAGTGCTAGGGTAGGGACCACCGTGGAGCTGTTTTTT; J: TRBJ2-2; size: NA; D: NA; V: TRBV20-1
CDR3: CATRAGGPADTQYF; DNA: TGTGCCACCAGAGCGGGAGGGCCGGCAGATACGCAGTATTTT; J: TRBJ2-3; size: few; D: TRBD2; V: TRBV15